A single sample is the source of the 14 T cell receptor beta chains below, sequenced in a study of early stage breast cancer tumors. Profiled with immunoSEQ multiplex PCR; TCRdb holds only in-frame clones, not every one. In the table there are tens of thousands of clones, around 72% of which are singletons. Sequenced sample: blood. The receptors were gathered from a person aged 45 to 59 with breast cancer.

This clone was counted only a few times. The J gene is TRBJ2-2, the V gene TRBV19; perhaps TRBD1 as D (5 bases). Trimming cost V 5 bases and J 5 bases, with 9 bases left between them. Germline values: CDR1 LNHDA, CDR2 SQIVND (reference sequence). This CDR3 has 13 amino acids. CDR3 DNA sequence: TGTGCCAGTAGTCTCCGACAGACCGGGGAGCTGTTTTTT. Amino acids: CASSLRQTGELFF. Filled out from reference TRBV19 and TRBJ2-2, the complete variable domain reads DGGITQSPKYLFRKEGQNVTLSCEQNLNHDAMYWYRQDPGQGLRLIYYSQIVNDFQKGDIAEGYSVSREKKESFPLTVTSAQKNPTAFYLCASSLRQTGELFFGEGSRLTVL.

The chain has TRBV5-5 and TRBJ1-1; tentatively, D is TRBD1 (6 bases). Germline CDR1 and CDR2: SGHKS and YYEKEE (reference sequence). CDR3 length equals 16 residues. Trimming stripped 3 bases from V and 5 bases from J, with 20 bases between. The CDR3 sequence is CASSSPLQQGGTEAFF. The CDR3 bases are TGTGCCAGCAGCTCCCCCCTTCAACAGGGAGGGACTGAAGCTTTCTTT.

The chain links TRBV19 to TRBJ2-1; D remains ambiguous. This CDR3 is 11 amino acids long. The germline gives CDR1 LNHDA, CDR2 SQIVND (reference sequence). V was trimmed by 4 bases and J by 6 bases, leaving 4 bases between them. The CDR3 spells CASSTSNEQFF. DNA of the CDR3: TGTGCCAGTAGTACATCCAATGAGCAGTTCTTC.

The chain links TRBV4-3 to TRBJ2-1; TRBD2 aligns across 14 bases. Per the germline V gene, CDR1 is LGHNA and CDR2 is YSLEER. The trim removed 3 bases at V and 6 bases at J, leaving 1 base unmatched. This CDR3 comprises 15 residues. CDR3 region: CASSHGLAGGNEQFF. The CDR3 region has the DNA TGCGCCAGCAGCCACGGACTAGCGGGGGGCAATGAGCAGTTCTTC.

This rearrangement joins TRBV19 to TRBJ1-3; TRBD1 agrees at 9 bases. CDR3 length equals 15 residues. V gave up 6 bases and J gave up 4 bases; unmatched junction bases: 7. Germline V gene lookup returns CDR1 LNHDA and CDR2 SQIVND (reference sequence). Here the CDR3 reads CASRRTGVTGNTIYF. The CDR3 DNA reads TGTGCCAGTAGGAGGACAGGGGTGACAGGAAACACCATATATTTT. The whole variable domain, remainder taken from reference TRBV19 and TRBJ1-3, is DGGITQSPKYLFRKEGQNVTLSCEQNLNHDAMYWYRQDPGQGLRLIYYSQIVNDFQKGDIAEGYSVSREKKESFPLTVTSAQKNPTAFYLCASRRTGVTGNTIYFGEGSWLTVV.

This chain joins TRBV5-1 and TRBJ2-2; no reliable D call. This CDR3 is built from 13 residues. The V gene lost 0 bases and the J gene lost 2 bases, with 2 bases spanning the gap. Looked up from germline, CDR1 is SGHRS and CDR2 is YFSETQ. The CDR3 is CASSLANTGELFF. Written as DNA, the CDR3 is TGCGCCAGCAGCTTGGCAAACACCGGGGAGCTGTTTTTT.

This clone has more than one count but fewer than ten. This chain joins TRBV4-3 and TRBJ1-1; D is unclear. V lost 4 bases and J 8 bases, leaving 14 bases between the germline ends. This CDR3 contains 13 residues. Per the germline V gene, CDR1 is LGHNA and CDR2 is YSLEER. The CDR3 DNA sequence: TGCGCCAGCAGCCTTAAGGGAGAGAGGGAAGCTTTCTTT. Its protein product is CASSLKGEREAFF.

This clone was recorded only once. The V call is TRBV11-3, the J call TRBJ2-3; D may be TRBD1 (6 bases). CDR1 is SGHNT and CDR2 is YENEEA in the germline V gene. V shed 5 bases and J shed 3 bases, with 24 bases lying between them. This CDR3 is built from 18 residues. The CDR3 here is CASSLGQGRDVGTDTQYF. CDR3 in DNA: TGTGCCAGCAGCCTGGGGCAGGGGAGAGATGTGGGTACAGATACGCAGTATTTT.

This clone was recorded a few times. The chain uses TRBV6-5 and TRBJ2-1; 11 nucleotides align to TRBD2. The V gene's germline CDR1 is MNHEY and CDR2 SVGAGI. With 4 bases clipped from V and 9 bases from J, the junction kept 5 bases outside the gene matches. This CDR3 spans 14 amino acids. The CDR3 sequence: CASSLAGGRGEQFF. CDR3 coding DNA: TGTGCCAGCAGTTTAGCGGGGGGGCGGGGTGAGCAGTTCTTC.

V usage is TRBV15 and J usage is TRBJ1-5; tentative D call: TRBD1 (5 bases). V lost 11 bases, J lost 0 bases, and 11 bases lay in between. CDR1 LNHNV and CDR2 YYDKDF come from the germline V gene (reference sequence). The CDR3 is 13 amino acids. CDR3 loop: CAAGVRSNQPQHF. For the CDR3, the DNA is TGTGCCGCGGGGGTTCGTAGCAATCAGCCCCAGCATTTT.

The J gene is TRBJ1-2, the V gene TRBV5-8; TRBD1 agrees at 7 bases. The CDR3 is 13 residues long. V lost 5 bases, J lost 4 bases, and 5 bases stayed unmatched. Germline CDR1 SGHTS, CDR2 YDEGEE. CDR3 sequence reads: CASSYRGGYGYTF. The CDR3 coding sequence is TGTGCCAGCAGTTACAGGGGCGGCTATGGCTACACCTTC.

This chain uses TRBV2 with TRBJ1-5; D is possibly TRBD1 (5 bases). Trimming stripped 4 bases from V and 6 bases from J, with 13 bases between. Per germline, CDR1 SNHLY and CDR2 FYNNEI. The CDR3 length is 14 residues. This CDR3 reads CASSVAGGGQPQHF. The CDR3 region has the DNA TGTGCCAGCAGTGTAGCCGGGGGGGGTCAGCCCCAGCATTTT.

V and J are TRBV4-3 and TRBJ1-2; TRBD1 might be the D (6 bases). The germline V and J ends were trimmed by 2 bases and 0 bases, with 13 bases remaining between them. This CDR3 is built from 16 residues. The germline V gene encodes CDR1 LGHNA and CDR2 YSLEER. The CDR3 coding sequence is TGCGCCAGCAGCCAACTAGGGACACCTGCTAACTATGGCTACACCTTC. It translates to CASSQLGTPANYGYTF.

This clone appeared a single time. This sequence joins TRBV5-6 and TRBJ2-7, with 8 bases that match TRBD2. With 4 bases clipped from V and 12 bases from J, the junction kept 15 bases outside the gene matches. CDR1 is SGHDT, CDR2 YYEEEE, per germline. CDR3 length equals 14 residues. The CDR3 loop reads CASSPRRLAGRGYF. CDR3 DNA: TGTGCCAGCAGCCCCCGGCGGCTAGCGGGTCGGGGGTACTTC.